A selection of T cell receptor beta chains follows, all from one sample in a study of T cells in narcolepsy. Clones were read by immunoSEQ multiplex PCR, and TCRdb kept only the in-frame ones, dropping some. The sample has about 10,000 clones, about three quarters seen once. The material sequenced was CD45RA- memory CD8+ T cells from PBMCs. The origin of the receptors is a human donor with narcolepsy. Each CDR3 is given with its conserved first and last residue. A D gene is named only where the DNA matches it firmly. Part of the rows lack a size; the others show once, few, many or a class for expanded clones.

d_gene	abundance	v_gene	j_gene	CDR3nt	CDR3aa
TRBD2	-	TRBV5-1	TRBJ2-3	TGCGCCAGCAGCCCAGGACTAGCGGGGATGACAGATACGCAGTATTTT	CASSPGLAGMTDTQYF
TRBD1	-	TRBV7-8	TRBJ2-7	TGTGCCAGCAGCTTAGGAGTATGGGACAGGGGCTTGTACGAGCAGTACTTC	CASSLGVWDRGLYEQYF
TRBD1	-	TRBV19	TRBJ2-7	TGTGCCAGTAGTGTACTGCCCGGGACAGGTGGGCACGAGCAGTACTTC	CASSVLPGTGGHEQYF
TRBD1	medium-sized	TRBV5-1	TRBJ1-2	TGCGCCAGCAGCTTTACAGGGGGTGGCTATGGCTACACCTTC	CASSFTGGGYGYTF
-	-	TRBV7-2	TRBJ1-1	TGTGCCAGCAGCTTGTTTTACCTGTTGGGCCCCCCGAACACTGAAGCTTTCTTT	CASSLFYLLGPPNTEAFF
-	-	TRBV7-2	TRBJ2-7	TGTGCCAGCAGCCTGGGGGGCGGGAGTGTCTACGAGCAGTACTTC	CASSLGGGSVYEQYF
TRBD1	-	TRBV11-2	TRBJ1-1	TGTGCCAGCAGCTCCTGGACAGGGATGAACACTGAAGCTTTCTTT	CASSSWTGMNTEAFF
TRBD1	-	TRBV11-3	TRBJ2-2	TGTGCCAGCAGACCTCCTCCGGGACAGGGGAACACCGGGGAGCTGTTTTTT	CASRPPPGQGNTGELFF
-	-	TRBV4-3	TRBJ2-6	TGCGCCAGCAGCCAAGATTTCTCTGGGGCCAACGTCCTGACTTTC	CASSQDFSGANVLTF
TRBD1	-	TRBV11-2	TRBJ1-1	TGTGCCAGCAGCCCACTTGGACAGGGCGGAACTGAAGCTTTCTTT	CASSPLGQGGTEAFF
-	-	TRBV10-2	TRBJ2-1	TGCGCCACGGGTGGGACCCCCTACAATGAGCAGTTCTTC	CATGGTPYNEQFF
TRBD2	-	TRBV6-5	TRBJ2-1	TGTGCCAGCAGACCGTTAGCGGGAGGTGTCAGTGAGCAGTTCTTC	CASRPLAGGVSEQFF
-	-	TRBV9	TRBJ2-2	TGTGCCAGCAGCCTCGTCGCCGGGGAGCTGTTTTTT	CASSLVAGELFF
-	few	TRBV6-4	TRBJ1-1	TGTGCCAGCAGTGACTTTCGATCAGAAAACACTGAAGCTTTCTTT	CASSDFRSENTEAFF
-	-	TRBV6-6	TRBJ2-1	TGTGCCAGCAGCGCGTCCGAGGACTTCCATGAGCAGTTCTTC	CASSASEDFHEQFF
-	-	TRBV19	TRBJ2-7	TGTGCCAGTAGTGCCGCCAGAACCTACGAGCAGTACTTC	CASSAARTYEQYF
-	-	TRBV6-4	TRBJ1-6	TGTGCCAGCAGTGCGGCCCGGGGAGGCAATTCACCCCTCCACTTT	CASSAARGGNSPLHF